A selection of T cell receptor beta chains follows, all from one sample in a study of T cells in Graves' hyperthyroidism and ophthalmopathy. TCRdb re-called the multiplex PCR reads through MiXCR, storing one row per CDR3 protein. Of under 350,000 distinct CDR3 sequences listed, less than 30% were seen once; the top ten hold over 25%. The sequencing input was blood. These receptors all come from a man aged 35-49 years with Graves' hyperthyroidism that later progressed to Graves' ophthalmopathy. Both conserved end residues are part of each CDR3. Each record gives: D gene, V gene, clone size, J gene, CDR3 protein, CDR3 DNA. D genes are given only for firm matches. The size field is filled for only some rows; it gives once, few, many or a size class.

TRBD1	TRBV24-1	many	TRBJ2-7	CATSEQGSWKQYF	TGTGCCACCAGTGAACAGGGGAGTTGGAAGCAGTACTTC
.	TRBV6-1	.	TRBJ1-1	CASSVWGQGAFF	TGTGCCAGCAGTGTGTGGGGGCAGGGAGCTTTCTTT
TRBD1	TRBV29-1	many	TRBJ1-1	CSVARQGDTEAFF	TGCAGCGTTGCGAGACAGGGTGACACTGAAGCTTTCTTT
.	TRBV5-1	many	TRBJ2-7	CASSKEARHYEQYF	TGCGCCAGCAGCAAGGAGGCCCGACACTACGAGCAGTACTTC
.	TRBV29-1	many	TRBJ1-1	CSVGAANTEAFF	TGCAGCGTTGGGGCGGCGAACACTGAAGCTTTCTTT
.	TRBV28	few	TRBJ2-2	CASIPGYLNTGELFF	TGTGCCAGCATTCCGGGATACCTGAACACCGGGGAGCTGTTTTTT
.	TRBV6-1	few	TRBJ1-5	CASAQGNNQPQHF	TGTGCCAGCGCGCAAGGTAACAATCAGCCCCAGCATTTT
.	TRBV5-4	many	TRBJ2-7	CASSTPYEQYF	TGTGCCAGCAGCACCCCTTACGAGCAGTACTTC
.	TRBV20-1	many	TRBJ1-1	CSARESEAFF	TGCAGTGCTAGAGAGAGTGAAGCTTTCTTT
.	TRBV15	.	TRBJ1-5	CATRIGFSPNQPQHF	TGTGCCACCCGAATAGGGTTCTCCCCCAATCAGCCCCAGCATTTT
.	TRBV20-1	many	TRBJ1-6	CSARDLGGPFDNSPLHF	TGCAGTGCTAGAGATCTCGGGGGGCCGTTTGATAATTCACCCCTCCACTTT
.	TRBV20-1	few	TRBJ2-3	CSAKQGLNTQYF	TGCAGTGCTAAGCAGGGCCTGAATACGCAGTATTTT
.	TRBV3-1	many	TRBJ2-4	CASSQGPGKAKNIQYF	TGTGCCAGCAGCCAAGGCCCCGGCAAAGCCAAAAACATTCAGTACTTC
.	TRBV30	many	TRBJ1-1	CAWSARPGTVNTEAFF	TGTGCCTGGAGTGCGCGCCCCGGGACGGTGAACACTGAAGCTTTCTTT
.	TRBV12-3/TRBV12-4	many	TRBJ1-3	CASSLGGTSGNTIYF	TGTGCCAGCAGTTTGGGGGGGACATCTGGAAACACCATATATTTT
.	TRBV20-1	many	TRBJ2-2	CSARRLGITGELFF	TGCAGTGCTAGAAGACTTGGAATCACCGGGGAGCTGTTTTTT
.	TRBV20-1	many	TRBJ1-1	CSAVNRDTENTEAFF	TGCAGTGCCGTCAACCGGGACACGGAGAACACTGAAGCTTTCTTT
.	TRBV11-1	many	TRBJ2-7	CASSWVPRVELGEQYF	TGTGCCAGCAGCTGGGTACCCAGGGTCGAACTGGGCGAGCAGTACTTC
TRBD1	TRBV6-5	many	TRBJ1-5	CASSSSGTGGFNQPQHF	TGTGCCAGCAGTTCCTCCGGGACAGGGGGCTTCAATCAGCCCCAGCATTTT
.	TRBV11-2	many	TRBJ1-2	CASSLVRGGNGYTF	TGTGCCAGCAGCTTAGTTCGGGGGGGAAATGGCTACACCTTC
.	TRBV7-8	.	TRBJ2-5	CASREGSGTQETQYF	TGTGCCAGCAGAGAAGGGTCCGGGACTCAAGAGACCCAGTACTTC
.	TRBV7-2	many	TRBJ2-7	CASSLGAGRTYEQYF	TGTGCCAGCAGCTTAGGGGCGGGACGGACCTACGAGCAGTACTTC
.	TRBV7-8	.	TRBJ1-5	CASSSPWEGRVWNQPQHF	TGTGCCAGCAGCTCCCCCTGGGAGGGTCGGGTTTGGAATCAGCCCCAGCATTTT
TRBD2	TRBV28	.	TRBJ2-7	CASSLFTGGSSGTYEQYF	TGTGCCAGCAGTTTATTCACGGGGGGATCTAGCGGGACCTACGAGCAGTACTTC
TRBD2	TRBV10-3	many	TRBJ2-5	CAISDGTSGPQETQYF	TGTGCCATCAGTGATGGAACTAGCGGGCCCCAAGAGACCCAGTACTTC
TRBD1	TRBV18	many	TRBJ1-1	CASSTMTGKNTEAFF	TGTGCCAGCTCAACCATGACAGGGAAGAACACTGAAGCTTTCTTT
TRBD1	TRBV10-2	many	TRBJ1-1	CATHADRGPGGAFF	TGCGCCACTCACGCCGACAGGGGGCCGGGAGGAGCTTTCTTT
.	TRBV11-3	many	TRBJ1-2	CASSLSSDGYTF	TGTGCCAGCAGCTTAAGTTCAGATGGCTACACCTTC
.	TRBV6-2/TRBV6-3	.	TRBJ2-7	CASSQQGGSYEQYF	TGTGCCAGCAGCCAACAAGGGGGATCCTACGAGCAGTACTTC
TRBD2	TRBV27	few	TRBJ2-5	CASSSRLAQETQYF	TGTGCCAGCAGTTCGAGACTAGCGCAAGAGACCCAGTACTTC
.	TRBV6-1	many	TRBJ1-1	CASSLQGQNTEAFF	TGTGCCAGCAGCCTCCAGGGGCAGAACACTGAAGCTTTCTTT
.	TRBV20-1	.	TRBJ1-2	CSARALDSNYGYTF	TGCAGTGCTAGAGCTCTAGACAGTAACTATGGCTACACCTTC
.	TRBV6-1	many	TRBJ1-1	CASSEVEGGTEAFF	TGTGCCAGCAGTGAGGTGGAGGGGGGCACTGAAGCTTTCTTT
.	TRBV11-1	many	TRBJ2-7	CASSLDRPNEQYF	TGTGCCAGCAGCCTAGACAGACCCAACGAGCAGTACTTC
.	TRBV12-3/TRBV12-4	.	TRBJ2-2	CASTSITGELFF	TGTGCCAGCACCTCTATCACCGGGGAGCTGTTTTTT
TRBD2	TRBV4-1	many	TRBJ2-7	CASSQEGGILSYEQYF	TGCGCCAGCAGCCAAGAGGGGGGGATTTTGTCCTACGAGCAGTACTTC
TRBD1	TRBV7-8	.	TRBJ1-5	CASSLGQGAYQPQHF	TGTGCCAGCAGTTTGGGACAGGGGGCCTATCAGCCCCAGCATTTT
.	TRBV4-1	many	TRBJ1-3	CASSQGGRAGNTIYF	TGCGCCAGCAGCCAAGGCGGCAGGGCCGGAAACACCATATATTTT
.	TRBV29-1	many	TRBJ1-2	CSGRANYGYTF	TGCAGCGGACGTGCTAACTATGGCTACACCTTC
.	TRBV10-3	many	TRBJ2-5	CATRDSAGMETQYF	TGTGCCACCCGGGATTCCGCGGGAATGGAGACCCAGTACTTC
TRBD2	TRBV12-3/TRBV12-4	many	TRBJ2-2	CASSLGAGDNTGELFF	TGTGCCAGCAGTTTAGGGGCGGGAGATAACACCGGGGAGCTGTTTTTT
.	TRBV19	.	TRBJ2-7	CASSPGILGSYEQYF	TGTGCCAGTAGTCCGGGGATACTGGGATCCTACGAGCAGTACTTC
.	TRBV28	.	TRBJ2-5	CASSSLGATQYF	TGTGCCAGCAGCTCTCTAGGGGCGACCCAGTACTTC
.	TRBV19	many	TRBJ1-2	CASSIMRQIYGYTF	TGTGCCAGTAGTATAATGAGACAGATCTATGGCTACACCTTC
.	TRBV4-1	.	TRBJ2-3	CASSHSLAVTSTDTQYF	TGCGCCAGCAGCCACTCCTTAGCGGTAACTAGCACAGATACGCAGTATTTT
TRBD1	TRBV6-2/TRBV6-3	.	TRBJ1-5	CASSPGRTGVFNQPQHF	TGTGCCAGCAGTCCCGGAAGGACAGGGGTCTTCAATCAGCCCCAGCATTTT
TRBD2	TRBV6-1	.	TRBJ2-7	CASRTSAVQYF	TGTGCCAGCCGGACTAGCGCTGTGCAGTACTTC
TRBD1	TRBV27	.	TRBJ1-5	CASSPWDRGNQPQHF	TGTGCCAGCAGTCCCTGGGACAGGGGTAATCAGCCCCAGCATTTT
.	TRBV19	many	TRBJ2-2	CASSISWTIADTGELFF	TGTGCCAGTAGTATTTCCTGGACGATTGCTGACACCGGGGAGCTGTTTTTT
TRBD2	TRBV14	.	TRBJ2-3	CASSQGTSGTDTQYF	TGTGCCAGCAGCCAAGGGACTAGCGGCACAGATACGCAGTATTTT